These 17 T cell receptor beta chains share one sample of origin, sequenced in a study of T cell responses to AZD1222 COVID-19 vaccine. Assay: immunoSEQ multiplex PCR; the TCRdb copy retains only in-frame clones and omits some. The sample contains 130,000 to 150,000 clones, 90% to 95% of which appear only once. The specimen comprised peripheral blood, sampled after recovery from COVID-19. All receptors derive from an adult who had recovered from COVID-19.

The chain combines TRBV28 with TRBJ1-2; 7 nucleotides align to TRBD1. Germline CDR1 and CDR2: MDHEN and SYDVKM. J lost 3 bases, V lost 3 bases, and 7 bases had no gene match. This CDR3 comprises 15 residues. The CDR3 loop reads CASSFRQGGDYGYTF. CDR3 in DNA: TGTGCCAGCAGTTTTCGACAGGGAGGCGACTATGGCTACACCTTC.

Only one count was recorded for this clone. The chain joins TRBV28 to TRBJ1-2, with TRBD1 matching 9 bases. The germline V gene has CDR1 MDHEN and CDR2 SYDVKM. The CDR3 runs to 15 residues. With V trimmed by 8 bases and J by 6 bases, 13 bases remained unmatched. For the CDR3, the DNA is TGTGCCAGCGCCTTGACAAGTACAGGGGGCCATGGCTACACCTTC. It specifies CASALTSTGGHGYTF.

This clone was observed a few times. V usage is TRBV19 and J usage is TRBJ1-5; D gene unclear. V lost 1 base, J lost 0 bases, and 7 bases lay in between. Germline CDR1 is LNHDA and CDR2 is SQIVND (reference sequence). This CDR3 comprises 15 residues. The CDR3 here is CASSIVQDSNQPQHF. CDR3 coding DNA: TGTGCCAGTAGTATAGTGCAGGATAGCAATCAGCCCCAGCATTTT.

V usage is TRBV4-2 and J usage is TRBJ2-3; D might be TRBD1 (6 bases). The CDR3 runs to 15 residues. The V end lost 3 bases, the J end lost 2 bases, and 12 bases lay between the germline ends. Germline assignment: CDR1 LGHNA and CDR2 YNFKEQ. CDR3 sequence (DNA): TGTGCCAGCAGCCATAGGGCAGGGGCCACAGATACGCAGTATTTT. Protein: CASSHRAGATDTQYF.

J is TRBJ2-5 and V is TRBV7-6; TRBD2 aligns across 8 bases. Germline V gives CDR1 SGHVS, CDR2 FNYEAQ. This CDR3 region has 15 residues. J was trimmed by 5 bases and V by 5 bases; bases with no gene match: 10. The CDR3 loop is CASSPSGSPRETQYF. CDR3 DNA: TGTGCCAGCAGCCCGAGCGGGAGTCCCCGGGAGACCCAGTACTTC.

This rearrangement joins TRBV6-5 to TRBJ1-1; no clear D gene. The germline V and J ends were trimmed by 5 bases and 1 base, with 8 bases remaining between them. The CDR3 is made up of 13 amino acids. CDR1 and CDR2 from the germline V gene are MNHEY and SVGAGI. The CDR3 is CASSNDGNTEAFF. CDR3 nucleotides: TGTGCCAGCAGTAATGACGGGAACACTGAAGCTTTCTTT.

This chain uses TRBV6-5 with TRBJ1-1; D may be TRBD1 (5 bases). The V and J ends lost 2 bases and 9 bases respectively, with 13 bases between them. Germline CDR1 is MNHEY and CDR2 is SVGAGI. The length of the CDR3 is 13 residues. CDR3 sequence reads: CASSYDPDSKAFF. The CDR3 DNA is TGTGCCAGCAGTTACGACCCTGACAGTAAAGCTTTCTTT.

The genes are TRBV7-9 and TRBJ1-2; 8 nucleotides align to TRBD1. CDR3 length equals 17 residues. Germline values: CDR1 SEHNR, CDR2 FQNEAQ (reference sequence). The J segment lost 0 bases and the V segment lost 5 bases, leaving 11 bases of the junction unmatched. The CDR3 DNA reads as TGTGCCAGCAGCCAGCGGACAGGGCTACAAGCTAACTATGGCTACACCTTC. Translation: CASSQRTGLQANYGYTF.

The V and J genes are TRBV24-1 and TRBJ2-2, with D maybe TRBD2 (6 bases). The CDR3 runs to 15 residues. In germline, CDR1 is KGHDR, CDR2 SFDVKD. V was pared by 10 bases and J by 2 bases, with 16 bases between. Written as DNA, the CDR3 is TGTGCCACGGCTCCGGGACTCTTAAACACCGGGGAGCTGTTTTTT. The encoded protein is CATAPGLLNTGELFF.

The sample holds one count of this clone. CDR3 in amino acids: CASSWDRNYGYTF. The CDR3 region has the DNA TGTGCCAGCAGTTGGGACAGGAACTATGGCTACACCTTC. The chain carries TRBV12-3 or TRBV12-4 and TRBJ1-2; 8 nucleotides align to TRBD1. The CDR3 covers 13 residues. Losses at the gene ends were 4 bases for V and 2 bases for J; bases not matched to a gene: 0.

V usage is TRBV3-1 (or the pseudogene TRBV3-2) and J usage is TRBJ1-2, with D unresolved. The germline V gene has CDR1 LGHDT and CDR2 YNNKEL (reference sequence). V was pared by 5 bases and J by 5 bases, with 9 bases between. This CDR3 has 12 amino acids. The CDR3 sequence is CASSSGVYGYTF. CDR3 DNA sequence: TGTGCCAGCAGCTCGGGAGTGTATGGCTACACCTTC.

The V call is TRBV5-4, the J call TRBJ2-4; D is ambiguous. In germline, CDR1 is SGHNT, CDR2 YYREEE (reference sequence). This CDR3 contains 16 residues. Between the trimmed V and J ends, which lost 0 bases and 3 bases, there was a span of 13 bases. As DNA, the CDR3 is TGTGCCAGCAGCTTGGTTGGGCAAAGAGACAAAAACATTCAGTACTTC. This translates into CASSLVGQRDKNIQYF.

The J gene is TRBJ2-2, the V gene TRBV11-2, with TRBD2 matching over 8 bases. From germline, CDR1 is SGHAT and CDR2 FQNNGV. Trimming removed 2 bases from V and 5 bases from J; junction bases left unmatched: 7. This CDR3 comprises 16 residues. In nucleotides, the CDR3 is TGTGCCAGCAGCTTATATACGGGAGGGGCGACCGGGGAGCTGTTTTTT. Translating it yields CASSLYTGGATGELFF.

The gene calls are TRBV7-9 and TRBJ1-4; D is perhaps TRBD1 (5 bases). This CDR3 comprises 15 residues. The V and J ends lost 5 bases and 8 bases respectively, with 18 bases between them. In germline, CDR1 is SEHNR, CDR2 FQNEAQ (reference sequence). The CDR3 sequence is CASSRTGTHREKLFF. The CDR3 nucleotides read TGTGCCAGCAGCCGTACCGGGACGCACCGCGAAAAACTGTTTTTT.

This chain joins TRBV4-2 and TRBJ1-1, with a possible D match to TRBD1 (5 bases). The germline V and J ends were trimmed by 8 bases and 1 base, with 8 bases remaining between them. Germline CDR1 is LGHNA and CDR2 is YNFKEQ. This CDR3 spans 12 amino acids. The CDR3 region has the DNA TGTGCCAGCTGGGGGGAGAACACTGAAGCTTTCTTT. Amino acids: CASWGENTEAFF.

This clone has a single count. The chain couples TRBV28 to TRBJ1-6; D is undetermined. Per the germline V gene, CDR1 is MDHEN and CDR2 is SYDVKM. Trimming shortened V by 8 bases and J by 0 bases, and 5 bases separated the two germline ends. This CDR3 contains 13 residues. Here the CDR3 DNA reads TGTGCCAGCGATTACTCCTATAATTCACCCCTCCACTTT. The encoded protein is CASDYSYNSPLHF.

V is TRBV19 and J is TRBJ1-2; maybe TRBD1 (6 bases). CDR3 length: 15 amino acids. Trimming stripped 6 bases from V and 4 bases from J, with 18 bases between. Germline CDR1 LNHDA, CDR2 SQIVND (reference sequence). In DNA form, the CDR3 reads TGTGCCAGTAGCGCCGGACAGACGACTCGCTATGGCTACACCTTC. Translation: CASSAGQTTRYGYTF.